What follows are 5 T cell receptor beta chains derived from one specimen sequenced in a study of naive and memory T cell subsets. Notes on the study in general: A few larger clonotypes appeared in naive repertoires, especially CD8, possibly memory cells re-expressing CD45RA.

An equimolar mix of two oligonucleotides served as the beta constant-region primer for TRBC1 and TRBC2. The ligated cDNA underwent four PCR rounds using SP2 and nested alpha and beta constant-region primers. TCRdb re-analysed the UMI-ligation and nested PCR reads in MiXCR, keeping a single row per CDR3 protein. This repertoire shows about 90,000 distinct CDR3 sequences, about 11% found once; its top ten account for around 0.13%. Which antigens these TCRs recognize remains unknown. The sequenced sample was naive CD4+ T cells from blood. These receptor sequences come from a human donor in good health.

The chain recombines TRBV20-1 with TRBJ2-7; 10 bases fit TRBD1. Germline V gene sequence: CDR1 DFQATT, CDR2 SNEGSKA (reference sequence). Germline trimming cut 4 bases from V and 5 bases from J; bases unmatched to any gene: 2. This CDR3 comprises 12 residues. The CDR3 reads CSAKTGGHEQYF. Written as DNA, the CDR3 is TGCAGTGCTAAGACAGGGGGCCACGAGCAGTACTTC.

This clonotype was detected a few times. CDR3 nucleotides: TGTGCCAGCAGCTTGGCGGGAACGACCTACAATGAGCAGTTCTTC. Translation gives CASSLAGTTYNEQFF. V and J are TRBV7-2 and TRBJ2-1; maybe TRBD2 (6 bases). Germline CDR1 and CDR2: SGHTA and FQGNSA. The ends were cut back, 3 bases at V and 2 bases at J, with 11 bases in the middle. The CDR3 is 15 amino acids.

This clonotype was counted between two and nine times. V and J are TRBV4-3 and TRBJ1-4; TRBD1 might be the D (6 bases). Germline CDR1 is LGHNA and CDR2 is YSLEER. CDR3 length equals 14 residues. Deletions cut 4 bases from V and 4 bases from J, with 10 bases between. The CDR3 DNA reads as TGCGCCAGCAGCCCGACAGGATATAATGAAAAACTGTTTTTT. As protein: CASSPTGYNEKLFF.

The chain employs TRBV6-6 and TRBJ1-1; D may be TRBD1 (5 bases). Looked up from germline, CDR1 is MNHNY and CDR2 is SVGAGI (reference sequence). The CDR3 totals 15 residues. The V end lost 2 bases, the J end lost 4 bases, and 14 bases lay between the germline ends. The CDR3 DNA is TGTGCCAGCAGTTACACACGGGGGGATCGCACTGAAGCTTTCTTT. This codes for CASSYTRGDRTEAFF.

This clonotype was recorded a few times. The genes are TRBV7-9 and TRBJ2-7, with D possibly matching TRBD1 (5 bases). V lost 1 base and J 5 bases, leaving 9 bases between the germline ends. This CDR3 comprises 13 residues. The germline V gene has CDR1 SEHNR and CDR2 FQNEAQ (reference sequence). Here the CDR3 reads CASSLGQSHEQYF. DNA of the CDR3: TGTGCCAGCAGCTTAGGACAGTCTCACGAGCAGTACTTC.